These 8 T cell receptor beta chains were sequenced from one sample in a study of blood T cells in healthy people across ages. A sample-barcoded 5' primer and a J-beta primer mix were used in a second PCR of roughly 7 to 11 cycles. TCRdb called the 5' RACE reads again in MiXCR, with one record for every CDR3 protein. The table records hundreds of thousands of distinct CDR3 sequences, around a fifth of them present only once. Material for sequencing was blood. The receptors come from a man between 65 and 79 years old in good health.

The chain recombines TRBV18 with TRBJ1-5; possible D gene TRBD1, 5 bases. CDR1 is KGHSH and CDR2 is LQKENI in the germline V gene. This CDR3 contains 16 residues. The germline V and J ends were trimmed by 3 bases and 7 bases, with 19 bases remaining between them. This chain's CDR3 is CASSPSSQGLGQPQHF. The CDR3 DNA reads as TGTGCCAGCTCACCGTCTTCGCAGGGATTAGGCCAGCCCCAGCATTTT.

This chain links TRBV10-3 with TRBJ2-5, with 9 bases matching TRBD2. The CDR3 length is 16 residues. Germline V gives CDR1 ENHRY, CDR2 SYGVKD. Trimming at V came to 0 bases and at J to 2 bases, leaving 4 bases not matched to a gene. CDR3 nucleotides: TGTGCCATCAGTGAGTCGCCTAGCGGGGTACAAGAGACCCAGTACTTC. Translation gives CAISESPSGVQETQYF.

This clonotype was seen only once. The rearrangement joins TRBV12-3 or TRBV12-4 to TRBJ1-2, with no clear D. V was pared by 3 bases and J by 4 bases, with 12 bases between. The CDR3 loop spans 14 amino acids. CDR3 region: CASSFDRTSYGYTF. The CDR3 DNA sequence: TGTGCCAGCAGTTTCGACCGTACCTCCTATGGCTACACCTTC.

This clonotype was counted a few times. The V call is TRBV5-1, the J call TRBJ1-2; D call uncertain. The V and J ends lost 0 bases and 8 bases respectively, with 14 bases between them. Germline loops: CDR1 SGHRS, CDR2 YFSETQ. This CDR3 region has 14 residues. Here the CDR3 reads CASSLDAGPRGYTF. The CDR3 bases are TGCGCCAGCAGCTTGGATGCGGGCCCGAGAGGCTACACCTTC.

The chain recombines TRBV27 with TRBJ2-4; perhaps D is TRBD1 or TRBD2 (5 bases each). Germline V gene data show CDR1 as MNHEY and CDR2 as SMNVEV (reference sequence). The V end was cut by 5 bases, the J end by 1 base, with 12 bases between. This CDR3 has 15 amino acids. The DNA for the CDR3 is TGTGCCAGCAGTCACCGGGACCGGGCCAAAAACATTCAGTACTTC. The encoded protein is CASSHRDRAKNIQYF.

The chain recombines TRBV4-1 with TRBJ2-2; 9 bases align to TRBD1. V dropped 5 bases and J dropped 1; count of bases not matched to a gene: 5. From germline, CDR1 is MGHRA and CDR2 YSYEKL. This CDR3 is 16 amino acids long. This CDR3 is CASSYSGQGNTGELFF. Here the CDR3 DNA reads TGCGCCAGCAGCTATTCGGGACAGGGGAACACCGGGGAGCTGTTTTTT.

This clonotype was recorded a few times. V and J are TRBV7-9 and TRBJ2-2, with D uncertain. The CDR3 is made up of 11 amino acids. V lost 8 bases to trimming and J lost 5 bases, with 6 bases between them. Per the germline V gene, CDR1 is SEHNR and CDR2 is FQNEAQ (reference sequence). CDR3: CASQDTGELFF. The CDR3 DNA follows: TGTGCCAGCCAGGATACCGGGGAGCTGTTTTTT.

The chain links TRBV29-1 to TRBJ2-5; TRBD2 might be the D (5 bases). Germline CDR1 SQVTM, CDR2 ANQGSEA. V lost 6 bases, J lost 5 bases, and 16 bases lay in between. The CDR3 is 13 amino acids. The CDR3 DNA sequence: TGCAGCGTCTCGGGAAGGGCTGGGGAGACCCAGTACTTC. Translating gives CSVSGRAGETQYF.